This T cell receptor (beta chain) was captured by sequencing in a study of blood T cell repertoires in COVID-19. Study overall: Specimens from acute and convalescent COVID-19 originated in the United States, Italy and Spain.

The germline gives CDR1 SGHNT, CDR2 YYREEE (reference sequence). V was clipped by 2 bases and J by 0 bases, with 18 bases between them. This CDR3 has 18 amino acids. Generated by immunoSEQ multiplex PCR, the TCRdb table keeps only in-frame clones and is missing some. The repertoire holds 230,000 or so clones, with about 80% as singletons. The TCR was taken from a man aged 50 or older with active or convalescent COVID-19. Input material: peripheral blood. This chain joins TRBV5-4 and TRBJ1-3; TRBD1 might be the D (5 bases). CDR3 sequence (DNA): TGTGCCAGCAGCTTCAGTCGGGGGATTCAAAGCTCTGGAAACACCATATATTTT. Protein sequence: CASSFSRGIQSSGNTIYF.